These 27 T cell receptor beta chains were sequenced from one sample in a study of blood T cell repertoires in COVID-19. Sequencing used immunoSEQ multiplex PCR; TCRdb keeps in-frame clones, though not all of them. The sample gives approximately 200,000 clones, around nine tenths of which show up once; under 14% is in the top ten. The sequenced sample was PBMCs or T cells enriched from blood (not recorded which). These receptors came from a man aged 30 to 39 who had recovered from COVID-19.

The J gene is TRBJ2-5, the V gene TRBV7-9; tentative D call: TRBD1 (5 bases). Trimming stripped 2 bases from V and 3 bases from J, with 10 bases between. The V gene's germline CDR1 is SEHNR and CDR2 FQNEAQ (reference sequence). This CDR3 comprises 14 residues. This CDR3 reads CASSLSQGKETQYF. CDR3 nucleotide sequence: TGTGCCAGCAGCTTAAGTCAGGGTAAAGAGACCCAGTACTTC.

This clone was seen only a few times. One end of the junction fails to match germline, which may point to a read error. The chain recombines TRBV18 with TRBJ2-3; D not resolved. The CDR3 spans 14 residues. CDR1 and CDR2 from the germline V gene are KGHSH and LQKENI. CDR3: CASSPISSTNTQYF. DNA of the CDR3: TGTGCCAGCTCACCAATCAGTAGCACAAATACGCAGTATTTT. The variable domain in full, with the rest retrieved from reference TRBV18 and TRBJ2-3, is NAGVMQNPRHLVRRRGQEARLRCSPMKGHSHVYWYRQLPEEGLKFMVYLQKENIIDESGMPKERFSAEFPKEGPSILRIQQVVRGDSAAYFCASSPISSTNTQYFGPGTRLTVL.

This chain uses TRBV24-1 with TRBJ2-3; D is perhaps TRBD1 (5 bases). CDR3 length: 13 amino acids. Looked up from germline, CDR1 is KGHDR and CDR2 is SFDVKD. V lost 5 bases and J lost 3, with 8 bases in between. CDR3 in amino acids: CATSAPGTDTQYF. The CDR3 coding sequence is TGTGCCACCAGTGCCCCAGGGACAGATACGCAGTATTTT.

This chain uses TRBV6-1 with TRBJ2-1, with D possibly TRBD2 on 6 matching bases. Trimming took off 2 bases at V and 7 bases at J, with 15 bases between the two ends. Germline-derived CDR1 and CDR2 are MNHNS and SASEGT. The length of the CDR3 is 15 residues. As DNA, the CDR3 is TGTGCCAGCAGTGAAAGGGGACTTTGGGAGAATGAGCAGTTCTTC. This encodes CASSERGLWENEQFF.

V is TRBV27 and J is TRBJ2-2, with 8 positions matching TRBD2. The V gene's germline CDR1 is MNHEY and CDR2 SMNVEV (reference sequence). There are 18 residues in the CDR3. Unmatched junction bases numbered 7, after V lost 0 bases and J lost 1 base. CDR3 DNA sequence: TGTGCCAGCAGTTTATCAAAGGCTAGCGGGCTGAACACCGGGGAGCTGTTTTTT. Amino acids: CASSLSKASGLNTGELFF.

The chain carries TRBV11-3 and TRBJ2-2; TRBD2 matches 7 bases. The germline V gene encodes CDR1 SGHNT and CDR2 YENEEA. V gave up 3 bases and J gave up 7 bases; unmatched junction bases: 5. This CDR3 comprises 14 residues. The CDR3 sequence is CASSLEKRGGELFF. DNA for the CDR3: TGTGCCAGCAGCTTGGAGAAGCGGGGCGGGGAGCTGTTTTTT.

This sequence joins TRBV5-1 and TRBJ2-3, with 7 bases fitting TRBD1. The CDR3 extends over 14 amino acids. From germline, CDR1 is SGHRS and CDR2 YFSETQ. The V and J ends lost 4 bases and 2 bases, in that order; junction bases with no gene match: 4. The CDR3 spells CASSRGQDTDTQYF. In DNA, the CDR3 is TGCGCCAGCAGCCGCGGACAGGACACAGATACGCAGTATTTT.

The chain recombines TRBV29-1 with TRBJ1-1; 9 bases fit TRBD1. The V and J ends lost 4 bases and 13 bases, in that order; junction bases with no gene match: 4. Germline V lookup: CDR1 SQVTM, CDR2 ANQGSEA. The CDR3 contains 10 residues. CDR3 amino acids: CSVVRTGVFF. The CDR3 DNA reads as TGCAGCGTTGTTAGGACAGGGGTTTTCTTT.

V is TRBV7-9 and J is TRBJ1-5; no clear D gene. Germline V gives CDR1 SEHNR, CDR2 FQNEAQ (reference sequence). Trimming left V 3 bases short and J 3 bases short, with 9 bases between. There are 14 residues in the CDR3. CDR3 DNA sequence: TGTGCCAGCAGCTTCGACTCCCACAATCAGCCCCAGCATTTT. Its protein is CASSFDSHNQPQHF. Together with reference TRBV7-9 and TRBJ1-5, the CDR3 gives the full variable domain: DTGVSQNPRHKITKRGQNVTFRCDPISEHNRLYWYRQTLGQGPEFLTYFQNEAQLEKSRLLSDRFSAERPKGSFSTLEIQRTEQGDSAMYLCASSFDSHNQPQHFGDGTRLSIL.

The V gene is TRBV4-1, the J gene TRBJ2-7; TRBD2 aligns across 12 bases. The CDR3 is made up of 15 amino acids. The ends lost 0 bases at V and 6 bases at J; junction bases unmatched: 3. Germline V gives CDR1 MGHRA, CDR2 YSYEKL. CDR3 nucleotides: TGCGCCAGCAGCCAAGAAGCTAGCGGGAGGGCCGAGCAGTACTTC. Protein product: CASSQEASGRAEQYF.

The CDR3 protein is CASSRVRTGVGNTEAFF. In DNA, the CDR3 is TGTGCCAGTAGTAGGGTGAGGACAGGGGTAGGAAACACTGAAGCTTTCTTT. The V gene is TRBV19, the J gene TRBJ1-1; TRBD1 matches 9 bases. V lost 4 bases and J lost 2; bases outside the gene matches: 11. The CDR3 covers 17 residues. CDR1 and CDR2 (germline): LNHDA, SQIVND (reference sequence).

This sequence joins TRBV5-4 and TRBJ2-1; 11 positions agree with TRBD2. The germline CDR1 and CDR2 sequences are SGHNT and YYREEE (reference sequence). This CDR3 spans 15 amino acids. The junction had 9 bases not matched to a gene; V was cut back by 5 bases and J by 8 bases. As DNA, the CDR3 is TGTGCCAGCAGGGTAGCGGGAGGGGCCCGGGATGAGCAGTTCTTC. It specifies CASRVAGGARDEQFF.

This clone has a single count. This chain connects TRBV10-3 to TRBJ2-7; 7 bases are a match to TRBD2. V lost 4 bases, J lost 5 bases, and 5 bases stayed unmatched. The CDR3 has 13 residues. From germline, CDR1 is ENHRY and CDR2 SYGVKD. CDR3 protein: CAISGSGDNEQYF. CDR3 nucleotides: TGTGCCATCAGTGGCAGCGGGGATAACGAGCAGTACTTC.

This rearrangement joins TRBV30 to TRBJ2-4, with 8 bases fitting TRBD1. Germline V gene data show CDR1 as GTSNPN and CDR2 as SVGIG (reference sequence). J gave up 0 bases and V 5 bases, and 3 bases lay outside the gene matches. The CDR3 is made up of 14 amino acids. In DNA, the CDR3 is TGTGCCTGGGACAGGGGCAGAGCCAAAAACATTCAGTACTTC. Translated: CAWDRGRAKNIQYF.

Regarding this clone: At one end, the junction sequence differs from germline, possibly due to a read error. The gene calls are TRBV3-1 (or the pseudogene TRBV3-2) and TRBJ1-5, with 8 bases aligning to TRBD1. Germline loops: CDR1 LGHDT, CDR2 YNNKEL (reference sequence). The CDR3 runs to 16 residues. This chain's CDR3 is CASSQDPAGGKQPQHF. In DNA form, the CDR3 reads TGTGCCAGCAGCCAAGACCCGGCAGGGGGCAAGCAGCCCCAGCATTTT.

This clone was seen a single time. The chain has TRBV28 and TRBJ2-2; no reliable D call. Trimming pared 6 bases from V and 1 base from J, leaving 15 bases between. This CDR3 is built from 16 residues. Germline V gives CDR1 MDHEN, CDR2 SYDVKM. The CDR3 DNA reads as TGTGCCAGCAGCCCGGCCGGGTCTCTGAACACCGGGGAGCTGTTTTTT. It translates to CASSPAGSLNTGELFF.

This clone is a singleton in its sample. The V call is TRBV5-1, the J call TRBJ1-2; possibly TRBD1 for D (6 bases). This CDR3 has 15 amino acids. The germline V gene has CDR1 SGHRS and CDR2 YFSETQ. The ends were cut back, 1 base at V and 5 bases at J, with 15 bases in the middle. The CDR3 coding sequence is TGCGCCAGCAGCTTGTTCGCAGGGGCTGAGTATGGCTACACCTTC. Translation: CASSLFAGAEYGYTF. Combining the CDR3 with reference TRBV5-1 and TRBJ1-2 gives the whole variable domain KAGVTQTPRYLIKTRGQQVTLSCSPISGHRSVSWYQQTPGQGLQFLFEYFSETQRNKGNFPGRFSGRQFSNSRSEMNVSTLELGDSALYLCASSLFAGAEYGYTFGSGTRLTVV.

On this clone: The same CDR3 also results from other DNA sequences found in this sample. This chain joins TRBV28 and TRBJ1-2; 7 bases are a match to TRBD1. Looked up from germline, CDR1 is MDHEN and CDR2 is SYDVKM. With V trimmed by 6 bases and J by 2 bases, 3 bases remained unmatched. The CDR3 length is 13 residues. CDR3 loop: CASSWGQNYGYTF. CDR3 coding DNA: TGTGCCAGCAGCTGGGGACAGAACTATGGCTACACCTTC.

The chain couples TRBV5-1 to TRBJ2-7, with D possibly TRBD1 on 6 matching bases. This CDR3 comprises 14 residues. V was trimmed by 4 bases and J by 3 bases, leaving 14 bases between them. Germline CDR1 SGHRS, CDR2 YFSETQ. The CDR3 nucleotides read TGCGCCAGCAGCCAGCAGGGGAGTTACTACGAGCAGTACTTC. Encoded protein: CASSQQGSYYEQYF.

The chain combines TRBV28 with TRBJ2-1, with D possibly being TRBD2 (5 bases). The CDR3 is made up of 15 amino acids. Germline V gives CDR1 MDHEN, CDR2 SYDVKM. V was clipped by 8 bases and J by 4 bases, with 18 bases between them. CDR3 sequence (DNA): TGTGCCAGCGGGCCATTGGACGGGGAATACAATGAGCAGTTCTTC. It yields the protein CASGPLDGEYNEQFF.

V and J are TRBV9 and TRBJ2-5; D may be TRBD2 (7 bases). V dropped 0 bases and J dropped 2 bases, with 14 bases sitting between them. This CDR3 is built from 16 residues. The germline CDR1 and CDR2 sequences are SGDLS and YYNGEE. The CDR3 DNA reads as TGTGCCAGCAGCGTAGATCCGGGGGGCCAACAAGAGACCCAGTACTTC. Translating it yields CASSVDPGGQQETQYF.

V and J are TRBV6-5 and TRBJ1-1, with D perhaps matching TRBD1 (6 bases). The CDR3 covers 16 residues. Trimming stripped 2 bases from V and 0 bases from J, with 13 bases between. CDR1 and CDR2 (germline): MNHEY, SVGAGI. CDR3 in amino acids: CASSYLQGRMNTEAFF. In nucleotides, the CDR3 is TGTGCCAGCAGTTACCTACAGGGACGGATGAACACTGAAGCTTTCTTT.

This clone was counted a single time. The rearrangement joins TRBV30 to TRBJ2-1, with D perhaps matching TRBD1 (5 bases). V shed 7 bases and J shed 1 base, with 20 bases lying between them. Looked up from germline, CDR1 is GTSNPN and CDR2 is SVGIG (reference sequence). The CDR3 is 16 amino acids. The CDR3: CAYLPNQGVSYNEQFF. The CDR3 DNA reads TGTGCCTACCTACCGAATCAAGGGGTATCCTACAATGAGCAGTTCTTC.

This chain links TRBV3-1 (or the pseudogene TRBV3-2) with TRBJ2-7; D is perhaps TRBD1 (5 bases). CDR3 length equals 13 residues. V was shortened by 2 bases and J by 4 bases, with 9 bases between the two germline ends. CDR1 and CDR2 (germline): LGHDT, YNNKEL (reference sequence). The CDR3 sequence is CASSQSQGYEQYF. As DNA, the CDR3 is TGTGCCAGCAGCCAAAGCCAGGGTTACGAGCAGTACTTC.

This chain connects TRBV11-2 to TRBJ1-2, with TRBD1 matching 7 bases. The germline gives CDR1 SGHAT, CDR2 FQNNGV. The CDR3 has 14 amino acids. The trim removed 2 bases at V and 5 bases at J, leaving 5 bases unmatched. The CDR3 DNA reads as TGTGCCAGCAGCTTATCCGGGACAGAGTATGGCTACACCTTC. Residues: CASSLSGTEYGYTF. Together with reference TRBV11-2 and TRBJ1-2, the CDR3 gives the full variable domain: EAGVAQSPRYKIIEKRQSVAFWCNPISGHATLYWYQQILGQGPKLLIQFQNNGVVDDSQLPKDRFSAERLKGVDSTLKIQPAKLEDSAVYLCASSLSGTEYGYTFGSGTRLTVV.

The rearrangement joins TRBV6-5 to TRBJ1-2; the D is unclear. Deletions cut 6 bases from V and 2 bases from J, with 16 bases between. The CDR3 runs to 15 residues. Germline lookup yields CDR1 MNHEY and CDR2 SVGAGI. This CDR3 reads CASRGSEGENYGYTF. As DNA, the CDR3 is TGTGCCAGCAGGGGGTCGGAGGGTGAGAACTATGGCTACACCTTC.

The chain joins TRBV30 to TRBJ1-6; possibly TRBD1 for D (5 bases). Germline V gene lookup returns CDR1 GTSNPN and CDR2 SVGIG (reference sequence). Trimming left V 3 bases short and J 4 bases short, with 10 bases between. CDR3 length equals 14 residues. The CDR3 DNA is TGTGCCTGGAGGGAGGGGACGTATAATTCACCCCTCCACTTT. Its protein product is CAWREGTYNSPLHF.